This T cell receptor beta chain was retrieved from a study of identifying expanded T cells in peripheral blood. Germline CDR1 SGHTS, CDR2 YDEGEE. The CDR3 contains 16 residues. Trimming took 4 bases from V and 8 from J, leaving 19 bases between them. On this clone: Its antigen is unidentified.

No infections or other immune events were documented during collection. Broader study findings: Clone count variance between roughly two-week samples rose with total template count.

TCRdb keeps only in-frame clones here, not all; method: immunoSEQ multiplex PCR. In the table there are about 78,000 clones, 88% of which are singletons. The clonotype was recovered from a person between 18 and 69 years old in good health. The sample was blood. The V and J genes are TRBV5-8 and TRBJ1-6; perhaps TRBD1 as D (6 bases). CDR3: CASSLVVGALDSPLHF. For the CDR3, the DNA is TGTGCCAGCAGCCTAGTCGTGGGGGCACTCGATTCACCCCTCCACTTT.